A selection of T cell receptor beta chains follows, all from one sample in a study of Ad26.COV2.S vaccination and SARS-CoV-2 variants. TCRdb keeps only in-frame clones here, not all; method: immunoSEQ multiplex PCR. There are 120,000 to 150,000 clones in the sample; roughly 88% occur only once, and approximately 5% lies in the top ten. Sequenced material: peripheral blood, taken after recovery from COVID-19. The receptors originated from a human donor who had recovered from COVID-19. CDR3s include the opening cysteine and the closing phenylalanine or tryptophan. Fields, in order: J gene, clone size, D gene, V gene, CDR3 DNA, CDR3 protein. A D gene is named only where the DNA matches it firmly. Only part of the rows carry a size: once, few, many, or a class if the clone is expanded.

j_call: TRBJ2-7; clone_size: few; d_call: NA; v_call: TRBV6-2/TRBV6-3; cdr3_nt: TGTGCCAGCAGTTACGCGACAGCGTTCGGTGGGGACGAGCAGTACTTC; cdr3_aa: CASSYATAFGGDEQYF
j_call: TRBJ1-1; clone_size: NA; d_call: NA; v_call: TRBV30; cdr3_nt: TGTGCCTGGATAAAGGAGATTAGCACTGAAGCTTTCTTT; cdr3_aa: CAWIKEISTEAFF
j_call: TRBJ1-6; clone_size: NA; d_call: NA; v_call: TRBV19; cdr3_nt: TGTGCCACTAAGGGCTCTGGAGGGGAACGAAATTCACCCCTCCACTTT; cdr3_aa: CATKGSGGERNSPLHF
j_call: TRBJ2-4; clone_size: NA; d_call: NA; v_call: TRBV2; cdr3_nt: TGTGCCAGCACCCCGGCGAGGGGCGGGACGGCCAAAAACATTCAGTACTTC; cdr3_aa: CASTPARGGTAKNIQYF
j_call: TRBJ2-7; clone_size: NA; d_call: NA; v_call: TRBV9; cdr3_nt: TGTGCCAGCAGCGCCGGTCAGGGGCGCTCCTACGAGCAGTACTTC; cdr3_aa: CASSAGQGRSYEQYF
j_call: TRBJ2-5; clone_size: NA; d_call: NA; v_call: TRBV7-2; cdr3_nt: TGTGCCAGCAGCTTAGGGTTCGGGGGACGACAAGAGACCCAGTACTTC; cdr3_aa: CASSLGFGGRQETQYF
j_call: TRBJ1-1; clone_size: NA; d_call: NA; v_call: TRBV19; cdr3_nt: TGTGCCAGTAGTATCACCCGGGACACTGAAGCTTTCTTT; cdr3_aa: CASSITRDTEAFF
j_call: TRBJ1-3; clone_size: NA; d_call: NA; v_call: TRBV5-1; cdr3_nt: TGCGCCAGCAGCTTGGTCGGGGGGCCGGAGCCTGGAAACACCATATATTTT; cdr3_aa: CASSLVGGPEPGNTIYF
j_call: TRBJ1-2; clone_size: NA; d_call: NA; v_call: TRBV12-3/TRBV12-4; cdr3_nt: TGTGCCAGCAGTGACAGTGCTGGCTACACCTTC; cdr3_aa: CASSDSAGYTF
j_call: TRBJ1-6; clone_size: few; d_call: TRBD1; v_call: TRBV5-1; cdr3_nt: TGCGCCAGCAGCCGGCAGGGACAGATCAGCTCCTATAATTCACCCCTCCACTTT; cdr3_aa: CASSRQGQISSYNSPLHF
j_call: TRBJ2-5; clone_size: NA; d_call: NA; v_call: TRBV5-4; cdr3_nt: TGTGCCAGCAGCTTGCGGGGCCCCCTGGGGGAGACCCAGTACTTC; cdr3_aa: CASSLRGPLGETQYF
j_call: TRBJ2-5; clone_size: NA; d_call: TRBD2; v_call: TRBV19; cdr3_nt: TGTGCCAGTAGTCGGGCGGGGGGGCGACAAGAGACCCAGTACTTC; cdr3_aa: CASSRAGGRQETQYF
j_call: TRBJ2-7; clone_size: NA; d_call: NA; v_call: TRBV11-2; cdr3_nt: TGTGCCAGCAGCTTAGGGACAGACTACGAGCAGTACTTC; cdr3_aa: CASSLGTDYEQYF
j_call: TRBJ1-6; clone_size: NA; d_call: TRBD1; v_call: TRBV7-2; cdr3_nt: TGTGCCAGCAGCTTCGGGACAGGTCAAAATTCACCCCTCCACTTT; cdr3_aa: CASSFGTGQNSPLHF
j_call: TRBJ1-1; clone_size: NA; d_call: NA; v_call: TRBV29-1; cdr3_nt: TGCAGCGTTGAAGGCCTGGATGGCGCTGAAGCTTTCTTT; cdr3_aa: CSVEGLDGAEAFF
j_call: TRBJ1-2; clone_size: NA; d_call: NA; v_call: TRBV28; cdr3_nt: TGTGCCAGCAGTTCCCAGGGTAGCTATGGCTACACCTTC; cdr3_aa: CASSSQGSYGYTF
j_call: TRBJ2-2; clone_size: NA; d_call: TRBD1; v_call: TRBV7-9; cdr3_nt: TGTGCCAGCAGCTCCGCCGGGACAGGGGTCGGGGAGCTGTTTTTT; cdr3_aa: CASSSAGTGVGELFF
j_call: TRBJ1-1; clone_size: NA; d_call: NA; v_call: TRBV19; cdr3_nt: TGTGCCAGTAGTATTGGAGGGATCGCTGAAGCTTTCTTT; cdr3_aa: CASSIGGIAEAFF
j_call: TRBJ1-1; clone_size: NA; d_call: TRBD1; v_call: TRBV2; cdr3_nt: TGTGCCAGCAGGGACAGGGGGCCCCAGAACACTGAAGCTTTCTTT; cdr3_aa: CASRDRGPQNTEAFF
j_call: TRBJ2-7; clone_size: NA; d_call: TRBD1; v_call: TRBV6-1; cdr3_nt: TGTGCCAGCAGTGCAGGAACCGGGACAGGCTCCTACGAGCAGTACTTC; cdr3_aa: CASSAGTGTGSYEQYF
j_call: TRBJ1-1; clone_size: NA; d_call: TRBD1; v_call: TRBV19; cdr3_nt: TGTGCCAGTAGTAGGGTACAGGGGATTGGATTTGAAGCTTTCTTT; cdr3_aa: CASSRVQGIGFEAFF
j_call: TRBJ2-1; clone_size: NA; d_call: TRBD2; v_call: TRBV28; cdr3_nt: TGTGCCAGCAGTACCGGGACTAGCGGGGGGTGGGATGAGCAGTTCTTC; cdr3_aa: CASSTGTSGGWDEQFF
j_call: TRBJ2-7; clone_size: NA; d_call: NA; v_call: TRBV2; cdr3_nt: TGTGCCAGCAGTGAAAGCCGCGGCGGGACAGCGGCGCAGTACTTC; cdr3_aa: CASSESRGGTAAQYF
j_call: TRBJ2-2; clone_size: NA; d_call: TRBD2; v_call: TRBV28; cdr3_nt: TGTGCCAGCAGTTTAACCCCGGTTCTAGCGGGGGGTCTGGGGGAGCTGTTTTTT; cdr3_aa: CASSLTPVLAGGLGELFF
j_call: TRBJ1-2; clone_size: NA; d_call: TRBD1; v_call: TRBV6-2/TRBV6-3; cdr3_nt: TGTGCCAGCAGCCCCCCGACAGGGTCCGGCTACACCTTC; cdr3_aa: CASSPPTGSGYTF
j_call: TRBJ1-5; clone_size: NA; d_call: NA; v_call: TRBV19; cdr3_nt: TGTGCCAGTAGTGCTTCAGGGGAAGCGCCCCAGCATTTT; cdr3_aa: CASSASGEAPQHF
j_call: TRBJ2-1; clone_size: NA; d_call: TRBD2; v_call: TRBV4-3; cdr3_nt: TGCGCCAGCAGTCTTCTAGCGGGGGGCATAGATGAGCAGTTCTTC; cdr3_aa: CASSLLAGGIDEQFF
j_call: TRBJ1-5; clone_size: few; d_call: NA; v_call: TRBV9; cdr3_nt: TGTGCCAGCAGCGTAGACGTCAATCAGCCCCAGCATTTT; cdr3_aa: CASSVDVNQPQHF
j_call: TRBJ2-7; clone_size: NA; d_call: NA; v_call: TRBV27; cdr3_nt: TGTGCCAGCTGTAATGGGGGCCAAGAGCAGTACTTC; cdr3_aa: CASCNGGQEQYF
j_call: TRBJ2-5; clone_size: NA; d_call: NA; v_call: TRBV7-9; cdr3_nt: TGTGCCAGCAGCCCCACGCGGGGGCGCGTGGAGACCCAGTACTTC; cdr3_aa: CASSPTRGRVETQYF